Here is one T cell receptor beta chain with its context. The target antigen is unknown. The sample originates from a study of regulatory T cells in long-lasting Graves disease. The CDR3 has 16 residues. V lost 0 bases, J lost 7 bases, and 16 bases lay in between. CDR1 PRHDT and CDR2 FYEKMQ come from the germline V gene (reference sequence). Libraries of TCR beta came from iRepertoire HTBI primers plus Arm-PCR of CDR3 regions. TCRdb itself ran the multiplex PCR reads through MiXCR, one entry per CDR3 protein. This table has over 250,000 distinct CDR3 sequences, around 20% appearing once. Study results and limitations: Public clonotype sharing was higher in persistent than newly diagnosed patients.

The sample's time point: persistent/refractory GD, antithyroid drugs over 5 years with positive TRAb. RNA extracted from PBMCs served as the sequencing template. Diagnosis followed American Thyroid Association guidelines for Graves' disease. This sequence joins TRBV13 and TRBJ1-3; TRBD1 is a possible D gene (5 bases). The sequence derives from a female donor with Graves disease. The sample here was peripheral blood mononuclear cells (PBMCs), taken when the disease was refractory, from a patient treated with antithyroid drugs. CDR3 sequence (DNA): TGTGCCAGCAGCTTAGGGGGAGCAGGGAGATCGAACACCATATATTTT. It encodes CASSLGGAGRSNTIYF.